Given below is one TCR beta chain in context. Its antigen is unknown. This sample is part of a study of T cell responses to AZD1222 COVID-19 vaccine. Turning to the study itself: The analysis combined second doses at about 4 or about 12 weeks. Regarding the study as a whole: It was only a handful of AZD1222 recipients who were seropositive at baseline.

Profiled with immunoSEQ multiplex PCR; TCRdb holds only in-frame clones, not every one. The sample has some 140,000 clones; about 88% are singletons. Looked up from germline, CDR1 is SGHTA and CDR2 is FQGNSA. V lost 5 bases and J 7 bases, leaving 20 bases between the germline ends. CDR3 length equals 15 residues. The receptor was derived from an adult in good health. The rearrangement joins TRBV7-2 to TRBJ2-5; tentative D call: TRBD2 (8 bases). The starting material was peripheral blood, obtained on day 0 of AZD1222 vaccination. The DNA for the CDR3 is TGTGCCAGCAGCGGCGCCGGGACTAGGGGGCTGACCCAGTACTTC. This codes for CASSGAGTRGLTQYF.